This T cell receptor beta chain was sequenced for a study of PD-L1 blockade in urothelial cancer. Study as a whole: T cells were recovered from blood samples at a median of around 150,000.

Germline CDR1 and CDR2: SGHTA and FQGTGA. The V end lost 1 base, the J end lost 3 bases, and 6 bases lay between the germline ends. The CDR3 length is 13 residues. Stated time point: pretreatment peripheral blood. Each PCR had synthetic TCR analog templates added to it as a spike-in. Using immunoSEQ multiplex PCR, the repertoire was profiled, and TCRdb retains in-frame clones only, with some absent. The data hold some 66,000 clones, with approximately 86% observed a single time. V and J are TRBV7-3 and TRBJ1-2; tentative D call: TRBD1 (6 bases). The starting material was PBMCs, obtained around atezolizumab (anti-PD-L1) treatment. The sequence derives from a man between 60 and 70 years old with urothelial cancer. The CDR3 is CASSLKGDYGYTF. DNA of the CDR3: TGTGCCAGCAGCTTAAAGGGGGACTATGGCTACACCTTC.